One and the same sample provided the 32 T cell receptor beta chains below, sequenced in a study of cytomegalovirus exposure and HLA in healthy donors. The PCR contained 60 Vbeta and 13 Jbeta primers. Profiled with immunoSEQ multiplex PCR; TCRdb holds only in-frame clones, not every one. The table includes around 75,000 clones, around 78% detected once. Specimen: PBMCs. The receptors derive from a middle-aged man in good health and CMV-seronegative.

The chain combines TRBV2 with TRBJ1-1, with D tentatively TRBD1 (5 bases). CDR3 length equals 11 residues. V lost 7 bases to trimming and J lost 8 bases, with 11 bases between them. Germline CDR1 and CDR2: SNHLY and FYNNEI. For the CDR3, the DNA is TGTGCCAGCAAATATAACAGGGAAGCTTTCTTT. The encoded protein is CASKYNREAFF. The variable domain in full, completed from reference TRBV2 and TRBJ1-1, reads EPEVTQTPSHQVTQMGQEVILRCVPISNHLYFYWYRQILGQKVEFLVSFYNNEISEKSEIFDDQFSVERPDGSNFTLKIRSTKLEDSAMYFCASKYNREAFFGQGTRLTVV.

The chain recombines TRBV6-5 with TRBJ2-7; maybe TRBD1 (6 bases). Germline lookup yields CDR1 MNHEY and CDR2 SVGAGI. This CDR3 comprises 14 residues. Trimming removed 0 bases at V and 4 bases at J, with 10 bases between. The CDR3 sequence is CASSYSAGAYEQYF. For the CDR3, the DNA is TGTGCCAGCAGTTACTCGGCAGGGGCTTACGAGCAGTACTTC.

V and J are TRBV7-6 and TRBJ2-2, with D maybe TRBD2 (6 bases). The V and J ends lost 1 base and 3 bases respectively, with 12 bases between them. This CDR3 has 16 amino acids. CDR1 SGHVS and CDR2 FNYEAQ come from the germline V gene. DNA for the CDR3: TGTGCCAGCAGCTTAGAAGACAGCGGGTACACCGGGGAGCTGTTTTTT. As protein: CASSLEDSGYTGELFF.

This chain links TRBV18 with TRBJ1-5, with 9 bases aligning to TRBD1. This CDR3 spans 14 amino acids. The J segment lost 7 bases and the V segment lost 5 bases, leaving 6 bases of the junction unmatched. CDR1 is KGHSH, CDR2 LQKENI, per germline. CDR3 loop: CASSSGQGLQPQHF. In nucleotides, the CDR3 is TGTGCCAGCTCATCGGGACAGGGATTGCAGCCCCAGCATTTT.

The genes are TRBV19 and TRBJ1-1; possibly TRBD1 for D (5 bases). V lost 3 bases to trimming and J lost 4 bases, with 12 bases between them. The CDR3 totals 14 residues. CDR1 and CDR2 (germline): LNHDA, SQIVND (reference sequence). DNA for the CDR3: TGTGCCAGTAGTATCGCGTACAGGCCCACTGAAGCTTTCTTT. It specifies CASSIAYRPTEAFF.

This clone was picked up a small number of times. The V call is TRBV5-6, the J call TRBJ1-5, with unresolved D. CDR1 and CDR2 (germline): SGHDT, YYEEEE. V was shortened by 4 bases and J by 4 bases, with 24 bases between the two germline ends. The length of the CDR3 is 18 residues. CDR3 sequence (DNA): TGTGCCAGCAGCCTCAAGGGAGCCAGTTCTTATGCTAATCAGCCCCAGCATTTT. Its protein is CASSLKGASSYANQPQHF.

The chain employs TRBV5-1 and TRBJ2-2, with a tentative D call TRBD1 (6 bases). V dropped 0 bases and J dropped 2 bases, with 11 bases sitting between them. CDR1 and CDR2 (germline): SGHRS, YFSETQ. This CDR3 spans 16 amino acids. CDR3 in amino acids: CASSLGGTINTGELFF. The CDR3 nucleotides are TGCGCCAGCAGCTTGGGTGGGACAATAAACACCGGGGAGCTGTTTTTT.

The gene calls are TRBV6-5 and TRBJ2-7, with 8 positions matching TRBD1. The length of the CDR3 is 15 residues. Trimming at V came to 2 bases and at J to 3 bases, leaving 6 bases not matched to a gene. From germline, CDR1 is MNHEY and CDR2 SVGAGI. CDR3 sequence reads: CASSYIGQGSYEQYF. CDR3 nucleotide sequence: TGTGCCAGCAGTTACATTGGACAGGGAAGCTACGAGCAGTACTTC.

The chain has TRBV29-1 and TRBJ2-1, with D possibly matching TRBD1 (6 bases). V shed 7 bases and J shed 0 bases, with 13 bases lying between them. This CDR3 comprises 14 residues. Per the germline V gene, CDR1 is SQVTM and CDR2 is ANQGSEA. As DNA, the CDR3 is TGCAGCGCCGCGACAGGCAGCTCCTACAATGAGCAGTTCTTC. This translates into CSAATGSSYNEQFF.

The chain joins TRBV11-2 to TRBJ1-2; 7 bases line up with TRBD1. CDR3 length: 15 residues. Trimming removed 8 bases from V and 2 bases from J; junction bases left unmatched: 11. The germline V gene encodes CDR1 SGHAT and CDR2 FQNNGV. CDR3 in amino acids: CASGRQGVINYGYTF. As DNA, the CDR3 is TGTGCCAGCGGCCGACAGGGAGTGATAAACTATGGCTACACCTTC.

V and J are TRBV19 and TRBJ2-1; D is ambiguous. Trimming took 4 bases from V and 6 from J, leaving 13 bases between them. The germline CDR1 and CDR2 sequences are LNHDA and SQIVND (reference sequence). The CDR3 has 14 residues. CDR3: CASSTASRLNEQFF. In DNA form, the CDR3 reads TGTGCCAGTAGTACCGCCTCGCGCCTCAATGAGCAGTTCTTC.

This chain links TRBV5-1 with TRBJ1-1; the match to TRBD1 covers 7 bases. The germline gives CDR1 SGHRS, CDR2 YFSETQ. J was trimmed by 6 bases and V by 0 bases; bases with no gene match: 17. This CDR3 comprises 18 residues. Here the CDR3 reads CASSLAGPVRGRVAEAFF. The CDR3 DNA follows: TGCGCCAGCAGCTTGGCCGGTCCAGTTAGGGGGCGCGTAGCTGAAGCTTTCTTT.

The genes are TRBV27 and TRBJ1-2; D uncertain. CDR3 size: 18 residues. The germline gives CDR1 MNHEY, CDR2 SMNVEV (reference sequence). V gave up 10 bases and J gave up 7 bases, with 34 bases separating them. The CDR3 region has the DNA TGTGCCACCCTCGCGGTGTCCGAATCACCTCGAAGATATAGTGGCTACACCTTC. Its protein product is CATLAVSESPRRYSGYTF.

The chain recombines TRBV7-2 with TRBJ2-3; D ambiguous. The CDR3 is made up of 13 amino acids. CDR1 and CDR2 (germline): SGHTA, FQGNSA. With 9 bases removed from V and 6 bases from J, the gap between germline ends came to 16 bases. CDR3 in amino acids: CASENPNADTQYF. The CDR3 DNA follows: TGTGCCAGTGAAAACCCCAATGCGGATACGCAGTATTTT.

A word on this clone: Sequence at one end of the junction differs from germline and may be a read error. The chain carries TRBV29-1 and TRBJ1-3; D ambiguous. The CDR3 runs 13 residues. The germline V gene encodes CDR1 SQVTM and CDR2 ANQGSEA. The CDR3 coding sequence is TGCAGCGTGGCCCTGGGCTCTGGGAACACCATATATTTT. Its protein product is CSVALGSGNTIYF.

This chain uses TRBV4-2 with TRBJ1-5, with D perhaps TRBD1 (5 bases). The CDR3 length is 18 residues. In germline, CDR1 is LGHNA, CDR2 YNFKEQ. Trimming shortened V by 1 base and J by 0 bases, and 16 bases separated the two germline ends. The CDR3 is CASSQAIRGGVSNQPQHF. In DNA, the CDR3 is TGTGCCAGCAGCCAAGCCATTCGGGGAGGGGTTAGCAATCAGCCCCAGCATTTT.

The CDR3 region has the DNA TGTGCCAGCAGCTTAAACTTGGCGGGCTCCTACGAGCAGTACTTC. Translating it yields CASSLNLAGSYEQYF. This chain links TRBV7-2 with TRBJ2-7; possibly TRBD2 for D (5 bases). V shed 2 bases and J shed 0 bases, with 11 bases lying between them. The germline CDR1 and CDR2 sequences are SGHTA and FQGNSA. CDR3 length equals 15 residues. The full variable domain, completed using reference TRBV7-2 and TRBJ2-7, is GAGVSQSPSNKVTEKGKDVELRCDPISGHTALYWYRQSLGQGLEFLIYFQGNSAPDKSGLPSDRFSAERTGGSVSTLTIQRTQQEDSAVYLCASSLNLAGSYEQYFGPGTRLTVT.

The gene calls are TRBV4-2 and TRBJ1-5, with D possibly TRBD1 on 6 matching bases. The germline V gene encodes CDR1 LGHNA and CDR2 YNFKEQ. The CDR3 length is 16 residues. Trimming shortened V by 3 bases and J by 3 bases, and 15 bases separated the two germline ends. The chain's CDR3 is CASSQETGALNQPQHF. The CDR3 DNA reads as TGTGCCAGCAGCCAGGAGACAGGAGCTCTCAATCAGCCCCAGCATTTT.

This chain links TRBV5-1 with TRBJ2-7; TRBD2 aligns across 10 bases. Germline V lookup: CDR1 SGHRS, CDR2 YFSETQ. CDR3 size: 13 residues. V lost 4 bases and J lost 4; bases outside the gene matches: 2. The CDR3 protein is CASSQRGGYEQYF. CDR3 sequence (DNA): TGCGCCAGCAGCCAGCGGGGGGGGTACGAGCAGTACTTC.

DNA of the CDR3: TGTGCCAGCATAAGTCGCTACTCCGGGACAGGGGTCAATGAGCAGTTCTTC. This encodes CASISRYSGTGVNEQFF. V gene TRBV27 combines with J gene TRBJ2-1; 10 bases are shared with TRBD1. The length of the CDR3 is 17 residues. CDR1 and CDR2 (germline): MNHEY, SMNVEV (reference sequence). Trimming cost V 7 bases and J 6 bases; bases outside gene matches: 15.

V is TRBV19 and J is TRBJ1-2; maybe TRBD1 (5 bases). CDR1 and CDR2 (germline): LNHDA, SQIVND (reference sequence). V lost 7 bases and J lost 4, with 22 bases in between. The CDR3 has 16 residues. DNA for the CDR3: TGTGCCAGTATCCCCCGACCCCCAGCGGGGGTCTATGGCTACACCTTC. The encoded protein is CASIPRPPAGVYGYTF.

This chain connects TRBV5-1 to TRBJ1-1; 7 nucleotides align to TRBD1. Germline CDR1 and CDR2: SGHRS and YFSETQ. J was trimmed by 4 bases and V by 1 base; bases with no gene match: 4. There are 14 residues in the CDR3. The CDR3 here is CASSLYQGGTEAFF. CDR3 DNA sequence: TGCGCCAGCAGCTTGTATCAGGGGGGCACTGAAGCTTTCTTT.

V usage is TRBV18 and J usage is TRBJ1-1, with 7 bases fitting TRBD1. Germline values: CDR1 KGHSH, CDR2 LQKENI. The CDR3 sequence is 16 residues long. J lost 1 base, V lost 2 bases, and 7 bases had no gene match. This chain's CDR3 is CASSPGAGGPNTEAFF. The CDR3 region has the DNA TGTGCCAGCTCACCAGGGGCAGGGGGACCGAACACTGAAGCTTTCTTT.

The V gene is TRBV6-6, the J gene TRBJ1-4, with TRBD1 matching 7 bases. The trim removed 6 bases at V and 7 bases at J, leaving 8 bases unmatched. The CDR3 consists of 14 residues. Germline CDR1 reads MNHNY; CDR2 reads SVGAGI (reference sequence). CDR3 loop: CASSQQGTGEKLFF. Written as DNA, the CDR3 is TGTGCCAGCAGCCAACAGGGGACGGGTGAAAAACTGTTTTTT.

This clone turned up a few times. The chain carries TRBV7-9 and TRBJ2-7; 8 bases agree with TRBD1. J gave up 2 bases and V 3 bases, and 9 bases lay outside the gene matches. The germline CDR1 and CDR2 sequences are SEHNR and FQNEAQ (reference sequence). This CDR3 contains 16 residues. CDR3 DNA sequence: TGTGCCAGCAGCTTCGAGGGCAGGGGGCGAGCCTACGAGCAGTACTTC. This codes for CASSFEGRGRAYEQYF. Full variable domain (remainder filled in from reference TRBV7-9 and TRBJ2-7): DTGVSQNPRHKITKRGQNVTFRCDPISEHNRLYWYRQTLGQGPEFLTYFQNEAQLEKSRLLSDRFSAERPKGSFSTLEIQRTEQGDSAMYLCASSFEGRGRAYEQYFGPGTRLTVT.

This clone was seen just once. This sequence joins TRBV5-1 and TRBJ1-5, with D unresolved. V was clipped by 4 bases and J by 0 bases, with 11 bases between them. This CDR3 region has 15 residues. Germline CDR1 and CDR2: SGHRS and YFSETQ. This CDR3 reads CASSQFGGSNQPQHF. DNA of the CDR3: TGCGCCAGCAGCCAGTTCGGAGGTAGCAATCAGCCCCAGCATTTT.

The chain has TRBV5-4 and TRBJ2-5, with 15 bases lining up with TRBD2. CDR1 and CDR2 from the germline V gene are SGHNT and YYREEE (reference sequence). The V gene end was trimmed by 4 bases and the J gene end by 2 bases; junction bases not matched to a gene: 3. The CDR3 sequence is 16 residues long. The CDR3 protein is CASSAGLAGGQETQYF. CDR3 nucleotide sequence: TGTGCCAGCAGCGCTGGACTAGCGGGGGGGCAAGAGACCCAGTACTTC.

The chain links TRBV21-1 to TRBJ1-1; TRBD1, the D gene given by the table, was not confirmed from the DNA. TRBV21-1 is annotated as a pseudogene. The CDR3 contains 17 residues. DNA of the CDR3: TGTGCCAGCAGCAAAGAGTCACAGGGGCGTGGGGCCACTGAAGCTTTCTTT. Its translation: CASSKESQGRGATEAFF.

This clone was observed a few times. V and J are TRBV4-3 and TRBJ1-5; D remains unclear. With 0 bases removed from V and 4 bases from J, the gap between germline ends came to 7 bases. The CDR3 runs 14 residues. Per the germline V gene, CDR1 is LGHNA and CDR2 is YSLEER. CDR3 nucleotides: TGCGCCAGCAGCCAAGAACTCTTTAATCAGCCCCAGCATTTT. The encoded protein is CASSQELFNQPQHF.

V and J are TRBV5-6 and TRBJ1-2; 9 bases align to TRBD1. Germline CDR1 reads SGHDT; CDR2 reads YYEEEE. The CDR3 is 19 residues long. J gave up 3 bases and V 1 base, and 16 bases lay outside the gene matches. As DNA, the CDR3 is TGTGCCAGCAGCTTGTGGGGAGCGGGACAGGGAGTTTCCGACTATGGCTACACCTTC. This codes for CASSLWGAGQGVSDYGYTF.

This chain connects TRBV10-2 to TRBJ1-3; TRBD1 might be the D (5 bases). The CDR3 is 16 amino acids. Per the germline V gene, CDR1 is WSHSY and CDR2 is SAAADI. The V gene lost 0 bases and the J gene lost 0 bases, with 9 bases spanning the gap. This chain's CDR3 is CASSESIGASGNTIYF. In nucleotides, the CDR3 is TGCGCCAGCAGTGAGTCTATAGGGGCCTCTGGAAACACCATATATTTT.

The V gene is TRBV28, the J gene TRBJ1-2; unclear D gene. This CDR3 comprises 12 residues. Trimming left V 3 bases short and J 4 bases short, with 6 bases between. Germline V gene lookup returns CDR1 MDHEN and CDR2 SYDVKM. This CDR3 is CASSLESYGYTF. The CDR3 DNA follows: TGTGCCAGCAGTTTGGAGTCCTATGGCTACACCTTC.